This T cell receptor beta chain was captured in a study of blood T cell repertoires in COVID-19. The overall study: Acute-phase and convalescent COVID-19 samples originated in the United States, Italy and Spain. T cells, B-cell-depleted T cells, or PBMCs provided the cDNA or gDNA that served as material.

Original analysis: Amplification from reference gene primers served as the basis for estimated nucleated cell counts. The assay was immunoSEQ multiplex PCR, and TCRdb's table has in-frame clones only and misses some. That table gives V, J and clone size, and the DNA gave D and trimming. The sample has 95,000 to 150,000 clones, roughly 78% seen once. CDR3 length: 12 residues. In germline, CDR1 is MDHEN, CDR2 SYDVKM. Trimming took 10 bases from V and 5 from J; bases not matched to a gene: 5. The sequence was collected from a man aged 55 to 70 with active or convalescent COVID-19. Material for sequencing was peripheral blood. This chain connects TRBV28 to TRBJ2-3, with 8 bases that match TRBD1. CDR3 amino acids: CATSRGQDTQYF. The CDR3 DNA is TGTGCCACCTCCAGGGGGCAAGATACGCAGTATTTT.